This record concerns one T cell receptor (beta chain) sequence. This entry is derived from a study of early T cells in non-severe SARS-CoV-2 infection. TCRdb independently ran MiXCR on the 5' RACE reads; one entry per CDR3 protein. The data hold under 35,000 distinct CDR3 sequences, with around 5% observed a single time. Source material: whole blood. The clonotype originates from an adult who was a healthcare worker with PCR-confirmed SARS-CoV-2 infection or an uninfected control (not recorded which).

CDR3 in DNA: TGTGCCAGCAGCCAAGTTTCTAGCGGGGGATACGAGCAGTACTTC. It yields the protein CASSQVSSGGYEQYF. The chain couples TRBV3-1 to TRBJ2-7, with 10 bases that match TRBD2. This CDR3 has 15 residues. The germline CDR1 and CDR2 sequences are LGHDT and YNNKEL (reference sequence). With V trimmed by 1 base and J by 4 bases, 4 bases remained unmatched.